The next 15 T cell receptor beta chains were all read from a single sample in a study of T cell responses to AZD1222 COVID-19 vaccine. Assay: immunoSEQ multiplex PCR; the TCRdb copy retains only in-frame clones and omits some. The sample has some 140,000 clones; about nine tenths are singletons. This specimen was peripheral blood, taken 28 days after the second AZD1222 dose. Source of these receptors: an adult who received the AZD1222 COVID-19 vaccine.

The chain has TRBV3-1 (or the pseudogene TRBV3-2) and TRBJ1-5; unclear D gene. CDR3 length: 13 amino acids. Trimming left V 0 bases short and J 3 bases short, with 3 bases between. The germline CDR1 and CDR2 sequences are LGHDT and YNNKEL (reference sequence). Here the CDR3 reads CASSQDLNQPQHF. DNA for the CDR3: TGTGCCAGCAGCCAAGACCTCAATCAGCCCCAGCATTTT.

By frequency in the sample, this clone is medium-sized. The chain combines TRBV21-1 with TRBJ1-2; TRBD1, the table's D call, lacks a check against the DNA. TRBV21-1 is labeled a pseudogene. The CDR3 sequence is 13 residues long. CDR3 in DNA: TGTGCCAGCAGCAAAGCGCAGGTCTATGGCTACACCTTC. As protein: CASSKAQVYGYTF.

The genes are TRBV3-1 (or the pseudogene TRBV3-2) and TRBJ1-2; D unclear. The CDR3 consists of 14 residues. The germline V and J ends were trimmed by 0 bases and 5 bases, with 10 bases remaining between them. Per the germline V gene, CDR1 is LGHDT and CDR2 is YNNKEL (reference sequence). In nucleotides, the CDR3 is TGTGCCAGCAGCCAAGACGTCGACTTTTATGGCTACACCTTC. Amino acids: CASSQDVDFYGYTF.

The J gene is TRBJ2-1, the V gene TRBV14; 10 nucleotides line up with TRBD2. CDR3 length equals 15 residues. After removal of 1 base from V and 8 bases from J, the junction contained 5 bases not matched to a gene. Germline lookup yields CDR1 SGHDN and CDR2 FVKESK. The CDR3 region is CASSQGLAGAYEQFF. In nucleotides, the CDR3 is TGTGCCAGCAGCCAAGGCCTAGCGGGGGCATATGAGCAGTTCTTC. Complete variable domain (other parts from reference TRBV14 and TRBJ2-1): EAGVTQFPSHSVIEKGQTVTLRCDPISGHDNLYWYRRVMGKEIKFLLHFVKESKQDESGMPNNRFLAERTGGTYSTLKVQPAELEDSGVYFCASSQGLAGAYEQFFGPGTRLTVL.

On this clone itself: This sample also contains other DNA sequences that code for the same CDR3. This chain links TRBV30 with TRBJ1-3, with D hard to call. The germline V gene encodes CDR1 GTSNPN and CDR2 SVGIG (reference sequence). CDR3 length equals 11 residues. Trimming took off 1 base at V and 4 bases at J, with 2 bases between the two ends. CDR3 amino acids: CAWSAGNTIYF. The CDR3 nucleotides are TGTGCCTGGAGTGCCGGAAACACCATATATTTT.

This clone appeared a single time. The rearrangement links TRBV5-6 to TRBJ2-1, with D hard to call. The CDR3 has 11 residues. Germline V gene sequence: CDR1 SGHDT, CDR2 YYEEEE. V shed 1 base and J shed 7 bases, with 3 bases lying between them. This CDR3 is CASSLLNEQFF. CDR3 in DNA: TGTGCCAGCAGCTTGCTGAATGAGCAGTTCTTC. Complete variable domain (other parts from reference TRBV5-6 and TRBJ2-1): DAGVTQSPTHLIKTRGQQVTLRCSPKSGHDTVSWYQQALGQGPQFIFQYYEEEERQRGNFPDRFSGHQFPNYSSELNVNALLLGDSALYLCASSLLNEQFFGPGTRLTVL.

The chain is built from TRBV10-1 and TRBJ1-1; D remains unclear. V gave up 3 bases and J gave up 6 bases, with 14 bases separating them. CDR1 is WNHNN, CDR2 SYGVQD, per germline (reference sequence). This CDR3 spans 14 amino acids. The CDR3 DNA is TGCGCCAGCAGTGAAGGTCGGACCGGATCTGAAGCTTTCTTT. As protein: CASSEGRTGSEAFF.

This rearrangement joins TRBV5-6 to TRBJ1-3; D remains unclear. This CDR3 has 15 amino acids. Germline CDR1 is SGHDT and CDR2 is YYEEEE. Trimming took off 0 bases at V and 2 bases at J, with 9 bases between the two ends. The CDR3 bases are TGTGCCAGCAGCTTGGGTCTCGCTACTGGAAACACCATATATTTT. Amino acid sequence: CASSLGLATGNTIYF.

Note on this clone: One end of the junction is discordant with germline, which a read error may explain. The chain combines TRBV7-9 with TRBJ1-4; 7 bases are a match to TRBD1. There are 14 residues in the CDR3. Germline V gene sequence: CDR1 SEHNR, CDR2 FQNEAQ (reference sequence). The CDR3 spells CASTLGQANEKLFF. The CDR3 DNA follows: TGTGCCAGCACCTTAGGACAGGCTAATGAAAAACTGTTTTTT.

J is TRBJ1-2 and V is TRBV6-5; no clear D gene. The CDR3 contains 12 residues. From germline, CDR1 is MNHEY and CDR2 SVGAGI. V was cut by 5 bases and J by 9 bases, with 13 bases left in between. The DNA of the CDR3 is TGTGCCAGCAGTCCCCAAGGGATGCGCTACACCTTC. It specifies CASSPQGMRYTF.

The rearrangement joins TRBV4-1 to TRBJ1-2, with D possibly being TRBD1 (6 bases). V lost 1 base and J lost 0, with 12 bases in between. The germline V gene has CDR1 MGHRA and CDR2 YSYEKL. This CDR3 contains 16 residues. CDR3 residues: CASSQVWGAANYGYTF. The DNA for the CDR3 is TGCGCCAGCAGCCAAGTATGGGGGGCGGCTAACTATGGCTACACCTTC.

In this sample, this clone turned up once. V is TRBV29-1 and J is TRBJ1-2, with 11 bases identical to TRBD1. This CDR3 is 14 amino acids long. With 6 bases clipped from V and 2 bases from J, the junction kept 5 bases outside the gene matches. Germline CDR1 and CDR2: SQVTM and ANQGSEA. The CDR3 loop reads CSVARTGGNYGYTF. The CDR3 coding sequence is TGCAGCGTCGCCAGGACAGGGGGCAACTATGGCTACACCTTC. Based on the CDR3 plus reference TRBV29-1 and TRBJ1-2, the full variable domain is SAVISQKPSRDICQRGTSLTIQCQVDSQVTMMFWYRQQPGQSLTLIATANQGSEATYESGFVIDKFPISRPNLTFSTLTVSNMSPEDSSIYLCSVARTGGNYGYTFGSGTRLTVV.

The chain recombines TRBV19 with TRBJ2-5, with 7 bases that match TRBD1. V dropped 7 bases and J dropped 2; count of bases not matched to a gene: 1. This CDR3 has 12 amino acids. Germline lookup yields CDR1 LNHDA and CDR2 SQIVND (reference sequence). The CDR3 coding sequence is TGTGCCAGTATGGGACAGCAAGAGACCCAGTACTTC. Protein product: CASMGQQETQYF.

About this clone itself: A junction boundary mismatches the germline segment, possibly from a read error. The chain uses TRBV7-7 and TRBJ2-2; 9 nucleotides agree with TRBD2. The CDR3 length is 15 residues. The germline CDR1 and CDR2 sequences are SSHAT and FNYEAQ (reference sequence). Written as DNA, the CDR3 is TGTGCTAGCAGCCAACTAGCGGGGAACACCGGGGAGCTGTTTTTT. Translated: CASSQLAGNTGELFF.

The genes are TRBV24-1 and TRBJ2-7, with unresolved D. The CDR3 is 13 amino acids. The germline V and J ends were trimmed by 4 bases and 0 bases, with 6 bases remaining between them. Germline CDR1 reads KGHDR; CDR2 reads SFDVKD. The CDR3 nucleotides are TGTGCCACCAGTGACCCGATCTCCTACGAGCAGTACTTC. It encodes CATSDPISYEQYF.